The subject of this entry is one T cell receptor beta chain. The CDR3 sequence is 11 residues long. Looked up from germline, CDR1 is MNHEY and CDR2 is SVGAGI. Trimming removed 6 bases from V and 9 bases from J, with 11 bases in between. The entry originates in a study of blood T cell repertoires in COVID-19. Turning to the study itself: Sites in the United States, Italy and Spain provided acute and convalescent COVID-19 samples.

In the authors' workflow: Nucleated cell counts were estimated from reference gene primer amplification. Libraries were prepared by immunoSEQ multiplex PCR; TCRdb keeps only in-frame clonotypes and omits some of them. The V and J calls and clone size come from that table; D and trimming were worked out from the DNA. The sample has about 260,000 clones; about 87% are singletons. The source is a woman aged 40 to 50 with acute or convalescent COVID-19. Sequenced sample: peripheral blood. The genes are TRBV6-5 and TRBJ1-1, with D possibly being TRBD1 (6 bases). The CDR3 region is CASRTGTQAFF. The CDR3 DNA reads as TGTGCCAGCAGAACCGGGACACAAGCTTTCTTT.